This TCR beta chain comes out of a study of shared clonotypes between healthy human individuals. Method: immunoSEQ multiplex PCR; TCRdb's copy keeps in-frame clones and lacks some. The data hold a few million clones, with over 85% observed a single time. In the case of this clone: This sample includes further DNA sequences coding for the same CDR3.

The CDR3 runs to 15 residues. The germline V gene encodes CDR1 MNHEY and CDR2 SMNVEV (reference sequence). V gave up 5 bases and J gave up 2 bases; unmatched junction bases: 7. Sequencing was carried out using naive CD4+ T cells sorted from blood. As for subset: CD45RA+ positively selected. The chain links TRBV27 to TRBJ2-5; the match to TRBD1 covers 8 bases. The TCR originated in a young man in good health. CDR3: CASSPGQGLQETQYF. The CDR3 coding sequence is TGTGCCAGCAGTCCCGGACAGGGACTGCAAGAGACCCAGTACTTC.